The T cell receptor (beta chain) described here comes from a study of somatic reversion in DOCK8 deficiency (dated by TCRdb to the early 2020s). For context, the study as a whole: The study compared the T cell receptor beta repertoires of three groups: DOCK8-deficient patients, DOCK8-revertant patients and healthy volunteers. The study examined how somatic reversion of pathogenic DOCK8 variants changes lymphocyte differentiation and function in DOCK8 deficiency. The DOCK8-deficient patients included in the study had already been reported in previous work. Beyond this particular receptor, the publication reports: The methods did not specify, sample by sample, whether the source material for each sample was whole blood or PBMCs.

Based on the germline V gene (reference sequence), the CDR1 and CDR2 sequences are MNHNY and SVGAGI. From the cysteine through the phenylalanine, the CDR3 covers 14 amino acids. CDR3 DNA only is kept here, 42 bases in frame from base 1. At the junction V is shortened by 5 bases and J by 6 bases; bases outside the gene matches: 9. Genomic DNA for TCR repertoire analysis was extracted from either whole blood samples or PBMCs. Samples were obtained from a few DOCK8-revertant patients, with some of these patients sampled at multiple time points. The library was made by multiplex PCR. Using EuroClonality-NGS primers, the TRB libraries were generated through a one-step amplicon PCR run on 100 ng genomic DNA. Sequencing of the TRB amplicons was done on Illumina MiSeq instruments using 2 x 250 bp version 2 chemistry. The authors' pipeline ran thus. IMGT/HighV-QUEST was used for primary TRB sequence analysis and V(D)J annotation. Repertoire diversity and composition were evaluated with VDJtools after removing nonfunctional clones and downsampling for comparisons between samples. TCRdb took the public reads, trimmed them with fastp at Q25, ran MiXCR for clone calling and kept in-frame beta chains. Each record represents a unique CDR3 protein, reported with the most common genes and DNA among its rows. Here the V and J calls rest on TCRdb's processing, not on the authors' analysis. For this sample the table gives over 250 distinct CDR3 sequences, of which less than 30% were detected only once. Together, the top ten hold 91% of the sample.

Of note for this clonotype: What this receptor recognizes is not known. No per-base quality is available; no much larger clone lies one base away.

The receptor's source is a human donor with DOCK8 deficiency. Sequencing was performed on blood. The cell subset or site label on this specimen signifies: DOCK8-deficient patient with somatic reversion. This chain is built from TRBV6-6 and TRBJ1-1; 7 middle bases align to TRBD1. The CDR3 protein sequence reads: CASSPQTGISEAFF. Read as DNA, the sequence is TGTGCCAGCAGTCCCCAGACAGGGATATCTGAAGCTTTCTTT.